This T cell receptor (beta chain) was sequenced in a study of naive and memory T cell subsets. Cells stained for CD3, CD4, CD8, CD45RA and CD27 were sorted into four subsets. Concerning this clonotype: Its antigen remains unidentified.

The germline V gene encodes CDR1 DFQATT and CDR2 SNEGSKA (reference sequence). The CDR3 has 15 residues. Trimming left V 0 bases short and J 4 bases short, with 13 bases between. Study-level findings and limits: Diversity fell and Gini index rose from naive through CM, EM, EMRA.

An equimolar mix of two oligonucleotides served as the beta constant-region primer for TRBC1 and TRBC2. Ligated cDNA was amplified by four rounds of PCR with nested alpha and beta constant-region primers and SP2. MiXCR, applied by TCRdb to the UMI-ligation and nested PCR reads, yields one record per CDR3 protein. The sample has 95,000 to 150,000 distinct CDR3 sequences; 36% are singletons. The sequence derives from a human donor in good health. The V gene is TRBV20-1, the J gene TRBJ1-5; no definite D call. The sequenced material came from central memory CD4+ T cells from blood. In DNA form, the CDR3 reads TGCAGTGCTAGAGATCCGGAGAGATGGAATCAGCCCCAGCATTTT. Its protein product is CSARDPERWNQPQHF.